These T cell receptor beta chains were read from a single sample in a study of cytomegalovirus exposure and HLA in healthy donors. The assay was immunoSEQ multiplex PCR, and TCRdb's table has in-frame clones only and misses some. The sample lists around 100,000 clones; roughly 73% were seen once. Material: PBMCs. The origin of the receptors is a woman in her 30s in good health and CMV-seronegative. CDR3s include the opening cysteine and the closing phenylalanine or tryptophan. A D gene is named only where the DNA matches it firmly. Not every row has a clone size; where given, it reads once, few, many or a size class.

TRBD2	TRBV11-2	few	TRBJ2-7	CASSLSSGSTYEQYF	TGTGCCAGCAGCTTGTCTAGCGGGAGTACGTACGAGCAGTACTTC
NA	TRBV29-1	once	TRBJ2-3	CSVRAPTTDTQYF	TGCAGCGTGCGGGCTCCTACCACAGATACGCAGTATTTT
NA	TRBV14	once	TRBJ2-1	CASSQVSGVEQFF	TGTGCCAGCAGCCAAGTATCCGGGGTTGAGCAGTTCTTC
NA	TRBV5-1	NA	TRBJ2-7	CASIIKRVVSYEQYF	TGCGCCAGCATAATAAAGCGGGTGGTCTCCTACGAGCAGTACTTC
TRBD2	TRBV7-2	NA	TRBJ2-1	CASSRQGTSGWNEQFF	TGTGCCAGCAGCAGGCAAGGGACTAGCGGGTGGAATGAGCAGTTCTTC
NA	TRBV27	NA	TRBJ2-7	CASSLQGLSLGEQYF	TGTGCCAGCAGTTTACAGGGCCTCAGTCTCGGCGAGCAGTACTTC
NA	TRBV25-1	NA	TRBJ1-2	CASSEGRAVNYGYTF	TGTGCCAGCAGTGAGGGGAGGGCGGTAAACTATGGCTACACCTTC
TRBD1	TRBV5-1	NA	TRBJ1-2	CASSYRTGADYGYTF	TGCGCCAGCAGCTACCGGACAGGGGCGGATTATGGCTACACCTTC
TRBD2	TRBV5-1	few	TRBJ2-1	CASSWIAGGNNEQFF	TGCGCCAGCAGCTGGATAGCGGGAGGGAACAATGAGCAGTTCTTC
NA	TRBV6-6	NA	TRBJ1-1	CASIRGSEAFF	TGTGCCAGCATAAGGGGGTCTGAAGCTTTCTTT
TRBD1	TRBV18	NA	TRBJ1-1	CASSRDRDDTEAFF	TGTGCCAGCTCCCGGGACAGGGACGACACTGAAGCTTTCTTT
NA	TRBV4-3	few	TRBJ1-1	CASSHQRRAPEAFF	TGCGCCAGCAGTCACCAACGGAGGGCCCCTGAAGCTTTCTTT
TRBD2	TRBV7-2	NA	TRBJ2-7	CASSLGLAEVYEQYF	TGTGCCAGCAGCTTAGGGCTAGCGGAAGTCTACGAGCAGTACTTC
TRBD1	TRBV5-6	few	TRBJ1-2	CASSLRTGKDGYTF	TGTGCCAGCAGCTTGAGGACAGGGAAGGATGGCTACACCTTC
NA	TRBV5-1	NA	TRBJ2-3	CASSLQGTDTQYF	TGCGCCAGCAGCTTGCAGGGCACAGATACGCAGTATTTT